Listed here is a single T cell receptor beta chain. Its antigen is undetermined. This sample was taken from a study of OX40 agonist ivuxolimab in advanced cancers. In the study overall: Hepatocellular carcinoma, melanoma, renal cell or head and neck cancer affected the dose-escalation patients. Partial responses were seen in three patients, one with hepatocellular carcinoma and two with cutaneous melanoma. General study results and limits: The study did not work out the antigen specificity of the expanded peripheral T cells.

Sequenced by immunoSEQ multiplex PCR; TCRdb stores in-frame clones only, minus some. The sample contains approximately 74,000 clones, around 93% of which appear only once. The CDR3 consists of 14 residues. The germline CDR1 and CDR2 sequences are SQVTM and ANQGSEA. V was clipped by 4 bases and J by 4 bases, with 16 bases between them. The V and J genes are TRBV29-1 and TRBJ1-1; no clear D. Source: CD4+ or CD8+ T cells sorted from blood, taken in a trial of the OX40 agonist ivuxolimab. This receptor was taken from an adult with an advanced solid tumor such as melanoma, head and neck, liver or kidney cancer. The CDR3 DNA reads TGCAGCGTTGTTCGCACGGTTTCGGGCACTGAAGCTTTCTTT. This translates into CSVVRTVSGTEAFF.